The clone carrying this T cell receptor (beta chain) appeared a few times. Its antigen is not identified. The sample originates from a study of T cell repertoires in cytomegalovirus infection. CDR1 and CDR2 from the germline V gene are SGHNT and YENEEA. The germline V and J ends were trimmed by 0 bases and 14 bases, with 11 bases remaining between them. The CDR3 contains 12 residues. TCRdb reprocessed the reads with MiXCR, giving one entry per CDR3 protein. This table has roughly 500,000 distinct CDR3 sequences, around 35% appearing once. Study findings and constraints: Cumulative frequency of public TCR beta families picked out carriers of CMV plus the relevant HLA. The ex vivo response was dominated by HLA-C-restricted CMV-specific TCR beta clonotypes.

The V and J genes are TRBV11-3 and TRBJ2-1; unclear D gene. The source of this sequence is a human donor in good health (CMV status not recorded). Some clones in this sample may be carry-over from other donors' samples. The material was cultured PBMCs, obtained from culture after CMV antigen stimulation. The chain's CDR3 is CASSLDQNLKFF. As DNA, the CDR3 is TGTGCCAGCAGCTTAGATCAAAATTTGAAGTTCTTC.